This T cell receptor (beta chain) was sequenced for a study of blood T cell repertoires in COVID-19. Study-level information: Whether acute or convalescent, the COVID-19 samples came from the United States, Italy and Spain.

Points on this clone: Other DNA sequences within the sample encode an identical CDR3.

Seattle participants joined during active infection and were tracked over time. TCRdb's table, derived via immunoSEQ multiplex PCR, lists solely in-frame clones and lacks some. The sample lists about 180,000 clones, approximately 78% occurring once. The length of the CDR3 is 15 residues. CDR1 SGHDN and CDR2 FVKESK come from the germline V gene. V gave up 4 bases and J gave up 4 bases; unmatched junction bases: 4. The TCR was taken from a woman of 80 years or more with COVID-19, enrolled during active disease. The chain uses TRBV14 and TRBJ2-2; 9 nucleotides align to TRBD1. Sequencing was carried out using peripheral blood. This CDR3 is CASSRGQGLTGELFF. In DNA, the CDR3 is TGTGCCAGCAGCCGGGGACAGGGCCTCACCGGGGAGCTGTTTTTT.